The 27 T cell receptor beta chains reported below all come from one sample, sequenced in a study of response to subunit inactivated influenza vaccine. TCRdb passed the RT-PCR reads through MiXCR, listing each CDR3 protein once. Here the sample spans about 800,000 distinct CDR3 sequences, about 20% being singletons. The sequencing here drew on PBMCs from blood, taken 5 days after vaccination. Source of these receptors: a man aged 50 to 59 who received an inactivated influenza vaccine.

The V call is TRBV6-5, the J call TRBJ2-7, with D perhaps TRBD1 (5 bases). This CDR3 has 16 amino acids. Trimming left V 0 bases short and J 0 bases short, with 12 bases between. Germline CDR1 is MNHEY and CDR2 is SVGAGI. CDR3 sequence: CASSYSDTWSSYEQYF. CDR3 nucleotide sequence: TGTGCCAGCAGTTACTCGGACACCTGGAGCTCCTACGAGCAGTACTTC.

The J gene is TRBJ2-2, the V gene TRBV11-1, with D perhaps TRBD2 (6 bases). Trimming stripped 5 bases from V and 4 bases from J, with 17 bases between. This CDR3 has 16 amino acids. Germline CDR1 is SGHAT and CDR2 is FQDESV (reference sequence). The chain's CDR3 is CASSTIAAASTGELFF. CDR3 sequence (DNA): TGTGCCAGCAGCACGATAGCGGCGGCGAGCACCGGGGAGCTGTTTTTT.

The chain combines TRBV5-1 with TRBJ2-1, with a weak D call TRBD1 (5 bases). The CDR3 consists of 13 residues. The V gene lost 3 bases and the J gene lost 9 bases, with 13 bases spanning the gap. Germline V gene data show CDR1 as SGHRS and CDR2 as YFSETQ. CDR3 amino acids: CASSSGGAVEQFF. In nucleotides, the CDR3 is TGCGCCAGCAGCTCGGGTGGGGCGGTTGAGCAGTTCTTC.

This chain uses TRBV15 with TRBJ2-5, with TRBD1 matching 8 bases. The CDR3 has 16 residues. CDR1 LNHNV and CDR2 YYDKDF come from the germline V gene (reference sequence). V lost 2 bases to trimming and J lost 5 bases; unmatched junction nucleotides: 10. The CDR3 DNA is TGTGCCACCAGCAGAATCGGGACAGGAGGAGGGGAGACCCAGTACTTC. It yields the protein CATSRIGTGGGETQYF.

The table lists this clonotype with many counts. The genes are TRBV7-6 and TRBJ2-5, with a tentative D call TRBD1 (5 bases). Trimming removed 1 base at V and 3 bases at J, with 15 bases between. The length of the CDR3 is 16 residues. CDR1 SGHVS and CDR2 FNYEAQ come from the germline V gene. For the CDR3, the DNA is TGTGCCAGCAGCTTAGTCCACGTGAAAGGGGAAGAGACCCAGTACTTC. As protein: CASSLVHVKGEETQYF.

The rearrangement joins TRBV15 to TRBJ2-1, with D tentatively TRBD1 (5 bases). Trimming took off 4 bases at V and 2 bases at J, with 6 bases between the two ends. CDR1 is LNHNV, CDR2 YYDKDF, per germline (reference sequence). The CDR3 extends over 13 amino acids. CDR3 sequence reads: CATSKQAYNEQFF. The CDR3, as DNA: TGTGCCACCAGCAAACAGGCCTACAATGAGCAGTTCTTC.

The V and J genes are TRBV20-1 and TRBJ2-7; 7 bases fit TRBD1. Germline V lookup: CDR1 DFQATT, CDR2 SNEGSKA (reference sequence). V gave up 6 bases and J gave up 1 base; unmatched junction bases: 6. The CDR3 has 13 residues. CDR3 bases: TGCAGTGCAATGACGGACAGGTCCTACGAGCAGTACTTC. Its protein product is CSAMTDRSYEQYF.

The chain uses TRBV12-5 and TRBJ2-1, with D maybe TRBD1 (5 bases). Trimming cost V 3 bases and J 4 bases, with 22 bases left between them. Germline loops: CDR1 LGHNT, CDR2 FRNRAP. The CDR3 is made up of 18 amino acids. The CDR3, as DNA: TGTGCTAGTGGTTTCTCGCCTCTCCTAGGGGTCCCTTACAATGAGCAGTTCTTC. This sequence encodes CASGFSPLLGVPYNEQFF.

This clonotype has just a few counts. This chain connects TRBV5-1 to TRBJ2-2; D is unclear. Germline CDR1 is SGHRS and CDR2 is YFSETQ. V shed 1 base and J shed 6 bases, with 7 bases lying between them. This CDR3 contains 13 residues. CDR3 loop: CASSLTQSGELFF. DNA of the CDR3: TGCGCCAGCAGCTTGACACAATCCGGGGAGCTGTTTTTT.

There are a few counts of this clonotype. The chain combines TRBV4-1 with TRBJ2-7; D gene uncertain. Germline CDR1 reads MGHRA; CDR2 reads YSYEKL. The CDR3 consists of 15 residues. V lost 1 base, J lost 2 bases, and 12 bases lay in between. DNA of the CDR3: TGCGCCAGCAGCCAAGCTTACGGCGACGCCTACGAGCAGTACTTC. Translating it yields CASSQAYGDAYEQYF.

This clonotype has just a few counts. The chain uses TRBV3-1 and TRBJ1-5; 7 positions agree with TRBD1. Germline-derived CDR1 and CDR2 are LGHDT and YNNKEL (reference sequence). This CDR3 contains 13 residues. V dropped 5 bases and J dropped 6; count of bases not matched to a gene: 4. CDR3 residues: CASSLTGFQPQHF. CDR3 nucleotide sequence: TGTGCCAGCAGCTTGACAGGGTTTCAGCCCCAGCATTTT.

This clonotype has only a few counts. The chain is built from TRBV20-1 and TRBJ2-3; the D gene could be TRBD1 or TRBD2 (5 bases each). The CDR3 runs to 13 residues. CDR1 is DFQATT, CDR2 SNEGSKA, per germline (reference sequence). The germline V and J ends were trimmed by 0 bases and 4 bases, with 8 bases remaining between them. The CDR3 is CSARDEGPDTQYF. CDR3 coding DNA: TGCAGTGCTAGAGATGAGGGACCAGATACGCAGTATTTT.

Many counts were recorded for this clonotype. The chain employs TRBV5-1 and TRBJ2-7; D may be TRBD2 (6 bases). The CDR3 covers 14 residues. Trimming cost V 3 bases and J 6 bases, with 16 bases left between them. Germline assignment: CDR1 SGHRS and CDR2 YFSETQ. Here the CDR3 DNA reads TGCGCCAGCAGCTACAATGGCGGGAATGGCGAGCAGTACTTC. It yields the protein CASSYNGGNGEQYF.

This clonotype has at least ten counts. V gene TRBV4-2 combines with J gene TRBJ2-5; possible D gene TRBD2, 5 bases. The CDR3 is made up of 13 amino acids. Germline V gene sequence: CDR1 LGHNA, CDR2 YNFKEQ. The V gene lost 4 bases and the J gene lost 2 bases, with 8 bases spanning the gap. CDR3 protein: CASSRERQETQYF. The DNA for the CDR3 is TGTGCCAGCAGCCGAGAGCGGCAAGAGACCCAGTACTTC.

The chain joins TRBV7-2 to TRBJ1-1, with D uncertain. CDR3 size: 16 residues. CDR1 and CDR2 (germline): SGHTA, FQGNSA. Trimming took off 1 base at V and 0 bases at J, with 12 bases between the two ends. The CDR3 protein is CASSLGRSIMNTEAFF. The CDR3 nucleotides are TGTGCCAGCAGCTTAGGCCGGAGTATAATGAACACTGAAGCTTTCTTT.

V gene TRBV5-6 combines with J gene TRBJ1-6, with 7 bases lining up with TRBD1. J lost 10 bases, V lost 4 bases, and 8 bases had no gene match. Germline V gives CDR1 SGHDT, CDR2 YYEEEE. CDR3 size: 14 residues. DNA for the CDR3: TGTGCCAGCAGCGTGGACAGGCTCCGCTCACCCCTCCACTTT. Its protein product is CASSVDRLRSPLHF.

This clonotype was picked up a small number of times. The chain links TRBV12-3 or TRBV12-4 to TRBJ1-2; no reliable D call. V lost 6 bases, J lost 5 bases, and 7 bases lay in between. The CDR3 loop spans 11 amino acids. CDR3 DNA: TGTGCCAGCAGCTATAAATATGGCTACACCTTC. It codes for CASSYKYGYTF.

The V gene is TRBV5-1, the J gene TRBJ1-2; possible D gene TRBD1, 5 bases. V dropped 2 bases and J dropped 4 bases, with 27 bases sitting between them. CDR3 length: 19 residues. Germline assignment: CDR1 SGHRS and CDR2 YFSETQ. In DNA form, the CDR3 reads TGCGCCAGCAGCTTCGCCGGGACCCATGTCGGGGAGGCCATCTATGGCTACACCTTC. As protein: CASSFAGTHVGEAIYGYTF.

This clonotype was picked up a small number of times. The J gene is TRBJ2-1, the V gene TRBV30, with TRBD2 matching 13 bases. Germline CDR1 GTSNPN, CDR2 SVGIG (reference sequence). There are 18 residues in the CDR3. Germline trimming cut 3 bases from V and 0 bases from J; bases unmatched to any gene: 8. This CDR3 is CAWRTSGGTSLSYNEQFF. The CDR3 DNA sequence: TGTGCCTGGAGGACTAGCGGGGGGACTTCCCTCTCCTACAATGAGCAGTTCTTC.

The chain uses TRBV6-1 and TRBJ2-7; 10 bases fit TRBD1. Germline loops: CDR1 MNHNS, CDR2 SASEGT. The trim removed 6 bases at V and 6 bases at J, leaving 8 bases unmatched. This CDR3 has 14 amino acids. The DNA for the CDR3 is TGTGCCAGCAGAGTGACAGGGGACAGGGGCGAGCAGTACTTC. This sequence encodes CASRVTGDRGEQYF.

This clonotype was counted a few times. The gene calls are TRBV20-1 and TRBJ2-3; 9 positions agree with TRBD2. Germline CDR1 DFQATT, CDR2 SNEGSKA (reference sequence). The J segment lost 6 bases and the V segment lost 6 bases, leaving 10 bases of the junction unmatched. This CDR3 region has 14 residues. CDR3 sequence reads: CSANPGGGADTQYF. The CDR3 DNA reads as TGCAGTGCCAATCCGGGCGGGGGGGCCGATACGCAGTATTTT.

This chain connects TRBV5-6 to TRBJ2-3, with D unclear. In germline, CDR1 is SGHDT, CDR2 YYEEEE. The CDR3 loop spans 15 amino acids. The ends were cut back, 4 bases at V and 3 bases at J, with 15 bases in the middle. The CDR3 loop reads CASSADPIGTDTQYF. As DNA, the CDR3 is TGTGCCAGCAGCGCGGACCCTATTGGGACAGATACGCAGTATTTT.

This clonotype was seen a handful of times. This chain uses TRBV7-2 with TRBJ2-7; TRBD1 aligns across 8 bases. V lost 5 bases to trimming and J lost 6 bases; unmatched junction nucleotides: 12. The germline V gene encodes CDR1 SGHTA and CDR2 FQGNSA. The CDR3 spans 15 residues. CDR3 DNA: TGTGCCAGCAGCACCCGACAGGGGCCCTCCGCCGAGCAGTACTTC. Its protein is CASSTRQGPSAEQYF.

This clonotype has a handful of counts. The chain carries TRBV20-1 and TRBJ1-2; 8 nucleotides align to TRBD1. V lost 6 bases, J lost 6 bases, and 24 bases stayed unmatched. The germline V gene has CDR1 DFQATT and CDR2 SNEGSKA (reference sequence). The CDR3 runs 18 residues. CDR3 DNA: TGCAGTGCCATAATTGCGACAGGGGCTTCGGTAGAGCTCGATGGCTACACCTTC. Its translation: CSAIIATGASVELDGYTF.

This chain uses TRBV5-6 with TRBJ2-7; D not resolved. V was clipped by 2 bases and J by 6 bases, with 9 bases between them. CDR1 and CDR2 (germline): SGHDT, YYEEEE. The CDR3 extends over 12 amino acids. The DNA of the CDR3 is TGTGCCAGCAGCTTTGTTCCGTCCGAGCAGTACTTC. This sequence encodes CASSFVPSEQYF.

This clonotype was seen more than once but under ten times. The J gene is TRBJ2-7, the V gene TRBV2; 7 bases agree with TRBD1. The CDR3 is 15 residues long. V was clipped by 3 bases and J by 2 bases; unmatched bases: 7. Germline V gives CDR1 SNHLY, CDR2 FYNNEI. CDR3 nucleotides: TGTGCCAGCAGTGAGGGTACAGGGGTTACCTACGAGCAGTACTTC. This gives the protein CASSEGTGVTYEQYF.

A few counts support this clonotype. This chain connects TRBV5-1 to TRBJ2-7; 8 nucleotides align to TRBD1. Germline CDR1 reads SGHRS; CDR2 reads YFSETQ. The CDR3 extends over 17 amino acids. Trimming removed 5 bases from V and 0 bases from J; junction bases left unmatched: 13. CDR3 coding DNA: TGCGCCAGCAGAGCCCCCGGGACAGGTCTTAGCTCCTACGAGCAGTACTTC. It codes for CASRAPGTGLSSYEQYF.